The 20 T cell receptor beta chains presented below share a single source sample, sequenced in a study of response to subunit inactivated influenza vaccine. TCRdb recomputed calls from the RT-PCR reads with MiXCR, one row per CDR3 protein. Among fewer than 700,000 distinct CDR3 sequences listed, over 10% were seen once. This material consisted of PBMCs from blood, taken more than 35 days after vaccination. The receptors stem from a man between 50 and 59 years old who received an inactivated influenza vaccine.

This clonotype was counted between two and nine times. The chain carries TRBV6-2 or TRBV6-3 and TRBJ2-3; D possibly uses TRBD1 or TRBD2 (5 bases each). V was cut by 4 bases and J by 7 bases, with 15 bases left in between. This CDR3 has 14 amino acids. Germline V gene sequence: CDR1 MNHEY, CDR2 SVGEGT. This CDR3 reads CASSSPGPLNTQYF. The CDR3 nucleotides are TGTGCCAGCAGTTCACCGGGACCGTTGAATACGCAGTATTTT.

The gene calls are TRBV20-1 and TRBJ2-1; 10 nucleotides align to TRBD2. From germline, CDR1 is DFQATT and CDR2 SNEGSKA (reference sequence). CDR3 length equals 18 residues. V gave up 1 base and J gave up 4 bases; unmatched junction bases: 13. DNA for the CDR3: TGCAGTGCTAGAGGGGTTAATTTAGGGGGACTAGCGTACAATGAGCAGTTCTTC. This translates into CSARGVNLGGLAYNEQFF.

This CDR3 reads CSVERPPLEVETQYF. CDR3 DNA sequence: TGCAGCGTTGAGCGCCCCCCCTTGGAAGTAGAGACCCAGTACTTC. This chain connects TRBV29-1 to TRBJ2-5; D unresolved. CDR1 SQVTM and CDR2 ANQGSEA come from the germline V gene. There are 15 residues in the CDR3. Trimming took 3 bases from V and 4 from J, leaving 18 bases between them. The whole variable domain, remainder taken from reference TRBV29-1 and TRBJ2-5, is SAVISQKPSRDICQRGTSLTIQCQVDSQVTMMFWYRQQPGQSLTLIATANQGSEATYESGFVIDKFPISRPNLTFSTLTVSNMSPEDSSIYLCSVERPPLEVETQYFGPGTRLLVL.

This clonotype was seen a handful of times. J is TRBJ1-1 and V is TRBV15; D is possibly TRBD1 (5 bases). Trimming left V 6 bases short and J 10 bases short, with 15 bases between. CDR1 is LNHNV, CDR2 YYDKDF, per germline (reference sequence). The CDR3 is 12 residues long. The CDR3 region is CATSVGDLTAFF. Written as DNA, the CDR3 is TGTGCCACCAGTGTAGGGGACCTCACAGCTTTCTTT.

This clonotype was seen a handful of times. The V gene is TRBV6-2 or TRBV6-3, the J gene TRBJ1-5, with D maybe TRBD1 (6 bases). Germline CDR1 is MNHEY and CDR2 is SVGEGT. CDR3 length: 17 amino acids. The V gene lost 0 bases and the J gene lost 5 bases, with 17 bases spanning the gap. The CDR3 DNA follows: TGTGCCAGCAGTTACTCGAGGGGGACCTCAGGTTATCAGCCCCAGCATTTT. As protein: CASSYSRGTSGYQPQHF.

The rearrangement joins TRBV24-1 to TRBJ2-7, with D possibly TRBD1 on 6 matching bases. V was cut by 3 bases and J by 1 base, with 9 bases left in between. Germline CDR1 and CDR2: KGHDR and SFDVKD. The CDR3 runs to 14 residues. As DNA, the CDR3 is TGTGCCACCAGTGATCCGGACAGTTCCTACGAGCAGTACTTC. This gives the protein CATSDPDSSYEQYF.

This clonotype was seen only a few times. This chain connects TRBV12-3 or TRBV12-4 to TRBJ2-5; 8 positions agree with TRBD2. The junction had 3 bases not matched to a gene; V was cut back by 6 bases and J by 3 bases. The CDR3 runs 13 residues. CDR3 loop: CASSPGGKETQYF. For the CDR3, the DNA is TGTGCCAGCAGCCCGGGAGGGAAAGAGACCCAGTACTTC.

V gene TRBV12-3 or TRBV12-4 combines with J gene TRBJ2-3; 14 bases fit TRBD2. The CDR3 has 18 amino acids. V shed 2 bases, J shed 2 bases, and the junction held 6 bases outside the gene matches. This chain's CDR3 is CASSLRGTSGGVTDTQYF. Written as DNA, the CDR3 is TGTGCCAGCAGTTTACGCGGGACTAGCGGGGGAGTCACAGATACGCAGTATTTT.

The gene calls are TRBV7-2 and TRBJ2-5; possibly TRBD2 for D (5 bases). CDR3 size: 17 residues. V lost 4 bases and J lost 0, with 18 bases in between. CDR1 and CDR2 from the germline V gene are SGHTA and FQGNSA. This CDR3 is CASSSEGLLPYQETQYF. Written as DNA, the CDR3 is TGTGCCAGCAGCTCGGAAGGACTTTTACCGTACCAAGAGACCCAGTACTTC.

This clonotype came up a few times. The gene calls are TRBV29-1 and TRBJ2-1, with TRBD1 matching over 9 bases. The V gene's germline CDR1 is SQVTM and CDR2 ANQGSEA. V lost 8 bases to trimming and J lost 6 bases; unmatched junction nucleotides: 8. This CDR3 has 13 residues. In DNA, the CDR3 is TGCAGCTTTACAGGGGGCCGCTTCAATGAGCAGTTCTTC. Translating gives CSFTGGRFNEQFF.

This clonotype was recorded a few times. The rearrangement links TRBV9 to TRBJ2-7, with D uncertain. The V gene's germline CDR1 is SGDLS and CDR2 YYNGEE. Trimming removed 3 bases at V and 3 bases at J, with 16 bases between. The CDR3 length is 15 residues. The CDR3 sequence is CASSEGLTAGYEQYF. The CDR3 DNA reads as TGTGCCAGCAGCGAGGGCTTGACGGCCGGCTACGAGCAGTACTTC.

This clonotype was detected a few times. The chain employs TRBV6-5 and TRBJ2-3; D unclear. CDR1 is MNHEY, CDR2 SVGAGI, per germline. The CDR3 sequence is 15 residues long. V lost 2 bases and J lost 2, with 11 bases in between. CDR3 bases: TGTGCCAGCAGTTACCAAGGACGGACCACAGATACGCAGTATTTT. This sequence encodes CASSYQGRTTDTQYF.

This chain uses TRBV24-1 with TRBJ2-5; TRBD2 might be the D (6 bases). The CDR3 consists of 14 residues. From germline, CDR1 is KGHDR and CDR2 SFDVKD. With 4 bases removed from V and 1 base from J, the gap between germline ends came to 9 bases. CDR3 residues: CATSDGSFQETQYF. The DNA of the CDR3 is TGTGCCACCAGTGACGGGAGTTTCCAAGAGACCCAGTACTTC.

The chain employs TRBV6-2 or TRBV6-3 and TRBJ1-6; 7 nucleotides align to TRBD1. Per the germline V gene, CDR1 is MNHEY and CDR2 is SVGEGT. The CDR3 length is 11 residues. V dropped 8 bases and J dropped 14; count of bases not matched to a gene: 6. The CDR3 DNA reads TGTGCCAGCCAAACCGGGACAGCCCTCCACTTT. Its translation is CASQTGTALHF.

This clonotype was detected ten times or more. V usage is TRBV7-2 and J usage is TRBJ2-2; D unclear. V was shortened by 1 base and J by 6 bases, with 9 bases between the two germline ends. There are 14 residues in the CDR3. Germline assignment: CDR1 SGHTA and CDR2 FQGNSA. CDR3 nucleotides: TGTGCCAGCAGCTTAGAGAGGCTATCCGGGGAGCTGTTTTTT. Translated: CASSLERLSGELFF.

The chain is built from TRBV5-5 and TRBJ2-2, with D perhaps matching TRBD2 (7 bases). This CDR3 region has 17 residues. Per germline, CDR1 SGHKS and CDR2 YYEKEE (reference sequence). The V and J ends lost 0 bases and 0 bases respectively, with 12 bases between them. In DNA, the CDR3 is TGTGCCAGCAGCTTGGCCAGGGAGGGGGCGAACACCGGGGAGCTGTTTTTT. Its protein is CASSLAREGANTGELFF. The whole variable domain, filled in from reference TRBV5-5 and TRBJ2-2, reads DAGVTQSPTHLIKTRGQQVTLRCSPISGHKSVSWYQQVLGQGPQFIFQYYEKEERGRGNFPDRFSARQFPNYSSELNVNALLLGDSALYLCASSLAREGANTGELFFGEGSRLTVL.

In its sample, this clonotype was seen a few times. CDR3 residues: CASSTRDWNTGELFF. The CDR3 bases are TGTGCCAGCAGTACCCGGGACTGGAACACCGGGGAGCTGTTTTTT. The chain carries TRBV12-3 or TRBV12-4 and TRBJ2-2, with D possibly being TRBD2 (6 bases). This CDR3 is 15 amino acids long. The V gene lost 5 bases and the J gene lost 1 base, with 11 bases spanning the gap.

This rearrangement joins TRBV12-3 or TRBV12-4 to TRBJ2-3, with TRBD2 matching over 7 bases. The ends lost 5 bases at V and 8 bases at J; junction bases unmatched: 13. The CDR3 length is 15 residues. CDR3 sequence: CASSAGDGNMVTQYF. The DNA for the CDR3 is TGTGCCAGCAGTGCGGGGGACGGAAACATGGTTACGCAGTATTTT.

The rearrangement uses TRBV11-2 and TRBJ2-1; 11 bases line up with TRBD2. Germline V gene sequence: CDR1 SGHAT, CDR2 FQNNGV. The CDR3 is made up of 18 amino acids. Trimming cost V 4 bases and J 8 bases; bases outside gene matches: 16. The CDR3 is CASSSPFRVAGGRDEQFF. In nucleotides, the CDR3 is TGTGCCAGCAGCTCGCCTTTTAGGGTAGCGGGGGGGCGAGATGAGCAGTTCTTC.

This clonotype showed up just a few times. The chain employs TRBV29-1 and TRBJ1-1, with TRBD1 matching 8 bases. The CDR3 contains 14 residues. Germline V CDR1 and CDR2: SQVTM, ANQGSEA. The V and J ends lost 0 bases and 13 bases, in that order; junction bases with no gene match: 13. CDR3 in DNA: TGCAGCGTTGAAGATGGTGAAGGGACAGGCGACGTTTTCTTT. It yields the protein CSVEDGEGTGDVFF.